This TCR beta chain came from a study of tumor-infiltrating lymphocytes in primary liver carcinoma. Study in general: The patient population consisted of men and women between 30 and 69 years of age. Study-wide findings and caveats: No more than about 8-24% of top clones could be seen in all five tumor regions. Top-250-clone fractions were significantly higher in tumors than in blood (p = 0.039).

On this clonotype itself: What it binds is unknown. In this CDR3 the conserved last residue, phenylalanine or tryptophan, is missing, so a read error is likely.

The CDR3 length is 17 residues. CDR1 MNHEY and CDR2 SVGAGI come from the germline V gene. V dropped 2 bases and J dropped 6; count of bases not matched to a gene: 15. Co-extracted RNA and DNA came from approximately 20-30 mg of unsorted bulk tissue. Reverse transcription of roughly 0.45 ug total RNA with a constant-region primer produced TCR beta cDNA. Three nested multiplex PCR rounds, a slightly modified ARM-PCR method, built the TCR beta libraries. The two initial PCR rounds, around 11 cycles each, used TRBV1-TRBV30 forward and C-beta reverse primers. TCRdb redid the calling of the multiplex PCR reads with MiXCR, one entry per CDR3 protein. The data contain about 66,000 distinct CDR3 sequences, over 60% of them singletons.

The origin of this receptor is a man aged 35 to 55 with primary liver carcinoma and hepatitis B virus infection. The sample consisted of liver tumor tissue from sampling region 4. Subset defined: tumor region T4, right-lateral pole. This chain links TRBV6-5 with TRBJ1-2; 7 nucleotides agree with TRBD1. The CDR3 here is CASSYGTEAQFWDGYTL. CDR3 nucleotide sequence: TGTGCCAGCAGTTACGGGACAGAGGCACAATTTTGGGATGGCTACACCTTA.